The 29 T cell receptor beta chains presented below share a single source sample, sequenced in a study of human thymus T cells (dated by TCRdb to between 2020 and 2021). Library prep was done by the immunoSEQ multiplex PCR assay. Here the immuneACCESS table is served through TCRdb, limited to in-frame sequences with V and J called. Missing clones are a known gap in these copies; in checked studies unresolved V genes cover under half, and the rest lacks a known reason. The table for this sample lists about 78,000 clones; roughly 96% of them were counted only once. Jointly, the top ten make up 0.031% of the sample. The thymus tissue came from surgical resects taken out during corrective cardiac surgery. Specimen: thymus tissue. Every receptor here comes from a boy under two years old with a congenital heart defect but otherwise immunologically healthy.

The chain combines TRBV20-1 with TRBJ1-6; D is uncertain. The germline V gene has CDR1 DFQATT and CDR2 SNEGSKA (reference sequence). V was cut by 6 bases and J by 4 bases, with 4 bases left in between. There are 11 residues in the CDR3. The CDR3 spells CSARYNSPLHF. CDR3 nucleotides: TGCAGTGCGAGATATAATTCACCCCTCCACTTT.

The rearrangement uses TRBV28 and TRBJ2-1; D is possibly TRBD2 (6 bases). CDR1 MDHEN and CDR2 SYDVKM come from the germline V gene. Trimming left V 4 bases short and J 3 bases short, with 19 bases between. The CDR3 covers 17 residues. The CDR3 is CASSSPNPGLLYNEQFF. Here the CDR3 DNA reads TGTGCCAGCAGTTCCCCTAACCCGGGACTCCTCTACAATGAGCAGTTCTTC.

The chain recombines TRBV7-2 with TRBJ1-5, with a tentative D call TRBD1 (5 bases). The CDR3 contains 17 residues. V lost 1 base and J lost 2, with 15 bases in between. The germline V gene has CDR1 SGHTA and CDR2 FQGNSA. The CDR3 region has the DNA TGTGCCAGCAGCTTAGGTTGGGGGGAAGGCGGCAATCAGCCCCAGCATTTT. Translation: CASSLGWGEGGNQPQHF.

The rearrangement uses TRBV12-5 and TRBJ1-3, with 10 bases aligning to TRBD1. V lost 0 bases to trimming and J lost 8 bases; unmatched junction nucleotides: 16. The germline V gene encodes CDR1 LGHNT and CDR2 FRNRAP. The CDR3 has 19 amino acids. The CDR3 DNA sequence: TGTGCTAGTGGTTTGGTCATTCCCACCGGGGACAGGGGCCAGGACACCATATATTTT. Amino acid sequence: CASGLVIPTGDRGQDTIYF.

The chain recombines TRBV28 with TRBJ2-5, with TRBD1 identical over 9 bases. Trimming cost V 4 bases and J 5 bases; bases outside gene matches: 8. In germline, CDR1 is MDHEN, CDR2 SYDVKM. This CDR3 is built from 15 residues. CDR3 loop: CASSYPGQGNETQYF. The CDR3 DNA reads as TGTGCCAGCAGTTACCCGGGACAGGGAAATGAGACCCAGTACTTC.

The V and J genes are TRBV2 and TRBJ1-4; D is uncertain. V lost 7 bases, J lost 13 bases, and 28 bases lay in between. There are 16 residues in the CDR3. Per germline, CDR1 SNHLY and CDR2 FYNNEI. This CDR3 is CASKGLVAGTLCGLFF. DNA of the CDR3: TGTGCCAGCAAAGGCCTGGTTGCAGGAACCCTCTGCGGACTGTTTTTT.

The chain links TRBV18 to TRBJ2-5; 10 positions match TRBD1. The V segment lost 2 bases and the J segment 3 bases; nucleotides outside the gene matches: 3. The germline V gene has CDR1 KGHSH and CDR2 LQKENI. This CDR3 has 15 residues. Here the CDR3 DNA reads TGTGCCAGCTCACCAATTGGGACAGGGGAAGAGACCCAGTACTTC. It yields the protein CASSPIGTGEETQYF.

The chain combines TRBV7-9 with TRBJ2-2; 11 nucleotides align to TRBD2. The CDR3 sequence is 16 residues long. CDR1 and CDR2 (germline): SEHNR, FQNEAQ (reference sequence). After removal of 1 base from V and 9 bases from J, the junction contained 7 bases not matched to a gene. The CDR3 spells CASSLGGLAVARELFF. The CDR3 bases are TGTGCCAGCAGCTTAGGGGGACTAGCGGTCGCACGGGAGCTGTTTTTT.

The V and J genes are TRBV20-1 and TRBJ1-2; tentatively, D is TRBD1 (5 bases). The CDR3 has 11 residues. The germline V gene has CDR1 DFQATT and CDR2 SNEGSKA (reference sequence). V gave up 6 bases and J gave up 6 bases, with 11 bases separating them. CDR3 bases: TGCAGTGCCATGGGGGGGGATGGCTACACCTTC. It encodes CSAMGGDGYTF.

Here the CDR3 DNA reads TGTGCCAGTAGTATTTGGTCCCAGTCGACTTCCTCCTACAATGAGCAGTTCTTC. Protein product: CASSIWSQSTSSYNEQFF. The rearrangement uses TRBV19 and TRBJ2-1; no firm D call. Germline V gene lookup returns CDR1 LNHDA and CDR2 SQIVND (reference sequence). This CDR3 has 18 amino acids. Trimming removed 3 bases from V and 0 bases from J, with 18 bases in between.

The chain uses TRBV25-1 and TRBJ2-7, with D uncertain. This CDR3 is built from 13 residues. The germline V gene encodes CDR1 MGHDK and CDR2 SYGVNS. Trimming took 3 bases from V and 3 from J, leaving 9 bases between them. CDR3 nucleotides: TGTGCCAGCAGTGACGGGTTTCACTACGAGCAGTACTTC. Translated, it gives CASSDGFHYEQYF.

The chain employs TRBV5-6 and TRBJ2-7; D tentatively reads TRBD1 or TRBD2 (5 bases each). This CDR3 is built from 15 residues. Germline V lookup: CDR1 SGHDT, CDR2 YYEEEE. V lost 2 bases to trimming and J lost 2 bases, with 14 bases between them. The CDR3 sequence is CASSFPGTDPYEQYF. CDR3 nucleotides: TGTGCCAGCAGCTTTCCCGGGACCGATCCCTACGAGCAGTACTTC.

V usage is TRBV18 and J usage is TRBJ1-1, with a weak D call TRBD1 (5 bases). This CDR3 is built from 14 residues. With 5 bases removed from V and 1 base from J, the gap between germline ends came to 11 bases. Germline CDR1 KGHSH, CDR2 LQKENI. CDR3 region: CASSWGNRNTEAFF. The CDR3, as DNA: TGTGCCAGCTCATGGGGGAATCGGAACACTGAAGCTTTCTTT.

The chain recombines TRBV19 with TRBJ2-2; 7 positions agree with TRBD1. The V gene end was trimmed by 4 bases and the J gene end by 7 bases; junction bases not matched to a gene: 9. Germline assignment: CDR1 LNHDA and CDR2 SQIVND (reference sequence). The CDR3 has 15 amino acids. In nucleotides, the CDR3 is TGTGCCAGTAGTACGCGGAGCAGGGGGAACGGGGAGCTGTTTTTT. Encoded protein: CASSTRSRGNGELFF.

The gene calls are TRBV10-2 and TRBJ1-2; D is ambiguous. CDR1 WSHSY and CDR2 SAAADI come from the germline V gene. Trimming took 4 bases from V and 8 from J, leaving 8 bases between them. CDR3 size: 11 residues. The CDR3 sequence: CASSAGGGYTF. DNA for the CDR3: TGCGCCAGCAGTGCGGGCGGGGGCTACACCTTC.

The gene calls are TRBV6-6 and TRBJ2-7, with D tentatively TRBD1 (6 bases). CDR1 and CDR2 from the germline V gene are MNHNY and SVGAGI (reference sequence). This CDR3 contains 14 residues. V was trimmed by 6 bases and J by 2 bases, leaving 14 bases between them. CDR3 amino acids: CASRPQGGPYEQYF. DNA of the CDR3: TGTGCCAGCAGGCCACAGGGTGGCCCCTACGAGCAGTACTTC.

This clone has a single count. The chain uses TRBV7-2 and TRBJ2-7; 9 bases are a match to TRBD2. The CDR3 is made up of 16 amino acids. The V and J ends lost 1 base and 1 base, in that order; junction bases with no gene match: 5. Germline CDR1 is SGHTA and CDR2 is FQGNSA. The CDR3 bases are TGTGCCAGCAGCTTAGAGGCGGGAGGGCGGTCCTACGAGCAGTACTTC. This codes for CASSLEAGGRSYEQYF.

The genes are TRBV30 and TRBJ1-2; 7 bases match TRBD1. CDR3 size: 14 residues. From germline, CDR1 is GTSNPN and CDR2 SVGIG (reference sequence). The ends lost 3 bases at V and 8 bases at J; junction bases unmatched: 12. As DNA, the CDR3 is TGTGCCTGGAGCTCTTTACAGGGGTCAGAAGGCTACACCTTC. Its protein product is CAWSSLQGSEGYTF. Full variable domain (outside the CDR3, taken from reference TRBV30 and TRBJ1-2): SQTIHQWPATLVQPVGSPLSLECTVEGTSNPNLYWYRQAAGRGLQLLFYSVGIGQISSEVPQNLSASRPQDRQFILSSKKLLLSDSGFYLCAWSSLQGSEGYTFGSGTRLTVV.

The chain is built from TRBV11-2 and TRBJ1-1; D is unclear. Between the trimmed V and J ends, which lost 0 bases and 7 bases, there was a span of 12 bases. This CDR3 has 14 residues. Germline-derived CDR1 and CDR2 are SGHAT and FQNNGV. In nucleotides, the CDR3 is TGTGCCAGCAGCTTAGAGTACGGTACAGTTGAAGCTTTCTTT. Translation: CASSLEYGTVEAFF.

This clone occurred a few times. The chain is built from TRBV4-3 and TRBJ1-1; no reliable D call. Germline V gene lookup returns CDR1 LGHNA and CDR2 YSLEER. The V and J ends lost 3 bases and 1 base respectively, with 6 bases between them. The CDR3 totals 13 residues. CDR3 amino acids: CASSHSENTEAFF. CDR3 nucleotide sequence: TGCGCCAGCAGCCATTCGGAGAACACTGAAGCTTTCTTT.

The gene calls are TRBV28 and TRBJ2-4; no firm D call. CDR3 length: 16 amino acids. V gave up 5 bases and J gave up 0 bases, with 14 bases separating them. CDR1 MDHEN and CDR2 SYDVKM come from the germline V gene. In DNA form, the CDR3 reads TGTGCCAGCAGTCCCTCGAGAGTCCTAGCCAAAAACATTCAGTACTTC. This codes for CASSPSRVLAKNIQYF. Based on the CDR3 plus reference TRBV28 and TRBJ2-4, the full variable domain is DVKVTQSSRYLVKRTGEKVFLECVQDMDHENMFWYRQDPGLGLRLIYFSYDVKMKEKGDIPEGYSVSREKKERFSLILESASTNQTSMYLCASSPSRVLAKNIQYFGAGTRLSVL.

The chain couples TRBV4-1 to TRBJ1-1; 7 bases agree with TRBD1. This CDR3 comprises 18 residues. Germline V gene sequence: CDR1 MGHRA, CDR2 YSYEKL. Trimming at V came to 3 bases and at J to 0 bases, leaving 13 bases not matched to a gene. The CDR3 loop is CASSHEMYRDSLNTEAFF. The DNA for the CDR3 is TGCGCCAGCAGCCACGAAATGTACAGGGACAGTCTGAACACTGAAGCTTTCTTT.

The chain links TRBV14 to TRBJ2-3, with 10 nucleotides matching TRBD2. The CDR3 is 17 residues long. J gave up 9 bases and V 0 bases, and 12 bases lay outside the gene matches. The germline CDR1 and CDR2 sequences are SGHDN and FVKESK. CDR3 residues: CASSQENYSGRVQTQYF. The CDR3 nucleotides are TGTGCCAGCAGCCAAGAGAATTACAGCGGGAGGGTTCAGACGCAGTATTTT.

The chain employs TRBV11-2 and TRBJ1-2; D unclear. Trimming cost V 4 bases and J 4 bases, with 19 bases left between them. From germline, CDR1 is SGHAT and CDR2 FQNNGV. The CDR3 spans 16 residues. The CDR3 loop reads CASSSLLGDGIYGYTF. The CDR3 region has the DNA TGTGCCAGCAGCTCGCTCCTTGGAGACGGAATCTATGGCTACACCTTC.

This chain uses TRBV15 with TRBJ2-1; tentative D call: TRBD2 (6 bases). The ends were cut back, 6 bases at V and 2 bases at J, with 11 bases in the middle. The CDR3 is 14 residues long. CDR1 LNHNV and CDR2 YYDKDF come from the germline V gene (reference sequence). The CDR3: CATSYGSPYNEQFF. The CDR3 DNA follows: TGTGCCACCAGTTACGGGAGCCCCTACAATGAGCAGTTCTTC.

In its sample, this clone was seen a few times. This chain links TRBV4-2 with TRBJ2-7; 7 bases are shared with TRBD2. V was pared by 2 bases and J by 10 bases, with 5 bases of the junction left unmatched. Germline CDR1 is LGHNA and CDR2 is YNFKEQ. The CDR3 spans 12 residues. CDR3 DNA: TGTGCCAGCAGCCAACTTAGCGGGCCCCAGTACTTC. Residues: CASSQLSGPQYF.

The rearrangement joins TRBV7-2 to TRBJ1-1; 8 bases map to TRBD1. This CDR3 has 15 residues. J gave up 4 bases and V 1 base, and 5 bases lay outside the gene matches. Germline V lookup: CDR1 SGHTA, CDR2 FQGNSA. The CDR3 loop is CASSLDRDRGTEAFF. In DNA, the CDR3 is TGTGCCAGCAGCTTAGACCGTGACAGGGGCACTGAAGCTTTCTTT.

The CDR3 DNA sequence: TGCAGCGCCGAGGACATCACCTACGAGCAGTACTTC. This codes for CSAEDITYEQYF. The chain recombines TRBV29-1 with TRBJ2-7, with D perhaps matching TRBD1 (5 bases). V lost 7 bases, J lost 2 bases, and 12 bases lay in between. This CDR3 is 12 amino acids long. Germline CDR1 is SQVTM and CDR2 is ANQGSEA.

This sequence joins TRBV29-1 and TRBJ2-3; 14 positions agree with TRBD2. Germline CDR1 is SQVTM and CDR2 is ANQGSEA. This CDR3 has 21 residues. V was clipped by 0 bases and J by 0 bases; unmatched bases: 14. CDR3 sequence reads: CSVEDQGGGLAGGSSTDTQYF. In DNA form, the CDR3 reads TGCAGCGTTGAAGATCAGGGGGGCGGACTAGCGGGAGGATCTAGCACAGATACGCAGTATTTT.